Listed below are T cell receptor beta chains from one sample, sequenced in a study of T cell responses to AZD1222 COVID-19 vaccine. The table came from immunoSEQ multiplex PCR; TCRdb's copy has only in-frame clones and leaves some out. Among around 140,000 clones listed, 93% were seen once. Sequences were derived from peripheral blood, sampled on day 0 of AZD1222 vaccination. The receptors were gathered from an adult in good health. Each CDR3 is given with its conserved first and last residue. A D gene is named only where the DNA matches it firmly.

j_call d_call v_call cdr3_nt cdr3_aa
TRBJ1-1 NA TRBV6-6 TGTGCCAGCAGCCAATGGGGGACTGAAGCTTTCTTT CASSQWGTEAFF
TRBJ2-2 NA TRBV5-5 TGTGCCAGCAGCTCTAGACTCACCGGGGAGCTGTTTTTT CASSSRLTGELFF
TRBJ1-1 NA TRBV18 TGTGCCAGCTCACCACCGGGACACCGGAACACTGAAGCTTTCTTT CASSPPGHRNTEAFF
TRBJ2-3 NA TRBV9 TGTGCCAGCAGCGCTCGGAGGGAGGCCGCTACGCAGTATTTT CASSARREAATQYF
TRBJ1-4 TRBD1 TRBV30 TGTGCCTGGAGCGGACAGGGGGCAACTAATGAAAAACTGTTTTTT CAWSGQGATNEKLFF
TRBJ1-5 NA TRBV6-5 TGTGCCAGCATCTTGGCAGGGGATAGCAATCAGCCCCAGCATTTT CASILAGDSNQPQHF
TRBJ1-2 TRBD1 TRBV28 TGTGCCAGCAGTGGGGACAGGGTCTTGTACGGCTACACCTTC CASSGDRVLYGYTF
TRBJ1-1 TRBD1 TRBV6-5 TGTGCCAGCAGTTACGACAGGGTGGGAACTGAAGCTTTCTTT CASSYDRVGTEAFF
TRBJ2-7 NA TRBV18 TGTGCCAGCTCACCTGGGGGGGGCGCGAACGAGCAGTACTTC CASSPGGGANEQYF
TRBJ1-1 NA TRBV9 TGTGCCAGCAGCGGATTACAGGGAAGTGAAGCTTTCTTT CASSGLQGSEAFF
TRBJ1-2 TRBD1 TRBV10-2 TGCGCCAGCACCCGAACCGGGACAGGGGGTTCGGGTGGCTACACCTTC CASTRTGTGGSGGYTF
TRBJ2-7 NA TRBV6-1 TGTGCCAGCAGTGAAGGGTGGGCAGGGCAAGGGAAGCAGTACTTC CASSEGWAGQGKQYF
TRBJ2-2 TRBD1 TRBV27 TGTGCCAGCAACCTACAGGGGGCGAACACCGGGGAGCTGTTTTTT CASNLQGANTGELFF